Shown below are 21 T cell receptor beta chains from a single sample sequenced in a study of OX40 agonist ivuxolimab in advanced cancers. The method was immunoSEQ multiplex PCR; TCRdb's version includes in-frame clones alone and lacks a portion of them. Here the sample spans tens of thousands of clones, around 87% being singletons. Sequencing was performed on CD4+ or CD8+ T cells sorted from blood, taken in a trial of the OX40 agonist ivuxolimab. The receptors here all came from an adult with an advanced solid tumor such as melanoma, head and neck, liver or kidney cancer.

The chain recombines TRBV19 with TRBJ1-6; D gene uncertain. Trimming cost V 3 bases and J 9 bases, with 15 bases left between them. The length of the CDR3 is 15 residues. Germline-derived CDR1 and CDR2 are LNHDA and SQIVND (reference sequence). The CDR3 loop is CASSMDWVKGSPLHF. The CDR3 DNA follows: TGTGCCAGTAGTATGGATTGGGTCAAGGGTTCACCCCTCCACTTT.

V usage is TRBV5-1 and J usage is TRBJ2-3; either TRBD1 or TRBD2 may supply D (5 bases each). Germline CDR1 is SGHRS and CDR2 is YFSETQ. The CDR3 is made up of 15 amino acids. The germline V and J ends were trimmed by 7 bases and 2 bases, with 17 bases remaining between them. CDR3 protein: CASYQRGELTDTQYF. CDR3 bases: TGCGCCAGCTATCAACGAGGGGAGCTCACAGATACGCAGTATTTT. Full variable domain (outside the CDR3, taken from reference TRBV5-1 and TRBJ2-3): KAGVTQTPRYLIKTRGQQVTLSCSPISGHRSVSWYQQTPGQGLQFLFEYFSETQRNKGNFPGRFSGRQFSNSRSEMNVSTLELGDSALYLCASYQRGELTDTQYFGPGTRLTVL.

The V call is TRBV5-1, the J call TRBJ2-7, with TRBD1 matching over 8 bases. CDR1 and CDR2 from the germline V gene are SGHRS and YFSETQ. The CDR3 is 14 amino acids. V gave up 2 bases and J gave up 3 bases; unmatched junction bases: 4. The DNA of the CDR3 is TGCGCCAGCAGCTTCAGACAGGGGAACTACGAGCAGTACTTC. Protein: CASSFRQGNYEQYF. Filled out from reference TRBV5-1 and TRBJ2-7, the complete variable domain reads KAGVTQTPRYLIKTRGQQVTLSCSPISGHRSVSWYQQTPGQGLQFLFEYFSETQRNKGNFPGRFSGRQFSNSRSEMNVSTLELGDSALYLCASSFRQGNYEQYFGPGTRLTVT.

The chain combines TRBV5-6 with TRBJ2-2; D is perhaps TRBD1 (6 bases). The CDR3 has 14 residues. V was clipped by 4 bases and J by 3 bases, with 10 bases between them. Germline V gives CDR1 SGHDT, CDR2 YYEEEE. The CDR3 region is CASSGTGYTGELFF. The CDR3 nucleotides are TGTGCCAGCAGCGGCACAGGGTACACCGGGGAGCTGTTTTTT.

The J gene is TRBJ2-7, the V gene TRBV18, with no clear D. The germline V and J ends were trimmed by 4 bases and 3 bases, with 13 bases remaining between them. In germline, CDR1 is KGHSH, CDR2 LQKENI. The CDR3 runs 14 residues. CDR3 in amino acids: CASSQEPRGYEQYF. The CDR3 DNA reads as TGTGCCAGCTCACAGGAACCCCGAGGCTACGAGCAGTACTTC.

V is TRBV7-3 and J is TRBJ2-1; no clear D gene. The V end was cut by 1 base, the J end by 1 base, with 8 bases between. The CDR3 sequence is 15 residues long. Germline values: CDR1 SGHTA, CDR2 FQGTGA. CDR3 DNA sequence: TGTGCCAGCAGCTTAATCGGCCGGTCCTACAATGAGCAGTTCTTC. As protein: CASSLIGRSYNEQFF.

V and J are TRBV6-1 and TRBJ1-2, with TRBD1 identical over 10 bases. The CDR3 has 15 amino acids. The trim removed 5 bases at V and 6 bases at J, leaving 9 bases unmatched. Germline CDR1 MNHNS, CDR2 SASEGT. For the CDR3, the DNA is TGTGCCAGCAGTCATCCGGGACAGGGGTTCGATGGCTACACCTTC. It is translated as CASSHPGQGFDGYTF.

The table lists this clone with a count of one. CDR3 amino acids: CASSLEAQGNTEAFF. The DNA of the CDR3 is TGTGCCAGCAGCTTAGAGGCACAGGGGAACACTGAAGCTTTCTTT. The chain combines TRBV7-8 with TRBJ1-1; the D gene is possibly TRBD1 (6 bases). The germline CDR1 and CDR2 sequences are SGHVS and FQNEAQ. Trimming pared 1 base from V and 1 base from J, leaving 10 bases between. The CDR3 length is 15 residues.

The gene calls are TRBV19 and TRBJ2-1; D tentatively reads TRBD1 or TRBD2 (5 bases each). This CDR3 has 13 amino acids. In germline, CDR1 is LNHDA, CDR2 SQIVND (reference sequence). Trimming removed 4 bases at V and 3 bases at J, with 7 bases between. DNA of the CDR3: TGTGCCAGTAGTAGGGACGTCTACAATGAGCAGTTCTTC. Its protein product is CASSRDVYNEQFF.

This clone was observed a few times. The V gene is TRBV27, the J gene TRBJ2-5; no firm D call. Germline CDR1 is MNHEY and CDR2 is SMNVEV (reference sequence). Trimming removed 5 bases at V and 1 base at J, with 14 bases between. The CDR3 runs to 15 residues. As DNA, the CDR3 is TGTGCCAGCAGTCTCTCCTCCCGGCGCCAAGAGACCCAGTACTTC. Protein: CASSLSSRRQETQYF.

The rearrangement uses TRBV7-9 and TRBJ1-1, with D hard to call. Germline V lookup: CDR1 SEHNR, CDR2 FQNEAQ (reference sequence). CDR3 length: 14 amino acids. V was pared by 1 base and J by 2 bases, with 8 bases between. The DNA for the CDR3 is TGTGCCAGCAGCTTAGTGGTCTCTAACACTGAAGCTTTCTTT. This codes for CASSLVVSNTEAFF.

The V and J genes are TRBV7-9 and TRBJ2-1; D is undetermined. V gave up 4 bases and J gave up 7 bases, with 8 bases separating them. This CDR3 is built from 12 residues. The germline V gene has CDR1 SEHNR and CDR2 FQNEAQ (reference sequence). The DNA for the CDR3 is TGTGCCAGCAGCTGGTATTTAAATGAGCAGTTCTTC. This codes for CASSWYLNEQFF. The full variable domain, its missing parts supplied by reference TRBV7-9 and TRBJ2-1, is DTGVSQNPRHKITKRGQNVTFRCDPISEHNRLYWYRQTLGQGPEFLTYFQNEAQLEKSRLLSDRFSAERPKGSFSTLEIQRTEQGDSAMYLCASSWYLNEQFFGPGTRLTVL.

V usage is TRBV9 and J usage is TRBJ1-2; a possible D gene is TRBD1 (5 bases). CDR3 length: 11 amino acids. The V gene's germline CDR1 is SGDLS and CDR2 YYNGEE. The V end was cut by 7 bases, the J end by 8 bases, with 12 bases between. CDR3 DNA sequence: TGTGCCAGCCGAGCAGGGATGGGCTACACCTTC. Translated: CASRAGMGYTF.

The rearrangement links TRBV13 to TRBJ2-7; TRBD2 matches at 9 bases. This CDR3 has 15 residues. Germline V gives CDR1 PRHDT, CDR2 FYEKMQ (reference sequence). Unmatched junction bases numbered 9, after V lost 5 bases and J lost 4 bases. The CDR3 DNA sequence: TGTGCCAGCAGCCCCTGGGGTAGCGGGAGATACGAGCAGTACTTC. This encodes CASSPWGSGRYEQYF. The entire variable domain, with the rest obtained from reference TRBV13 and TRBJ2-7, is as follows: AAGVIQSPRHLIKEKRETATLKCYPIPRHDTVYWYQQGPGQDPQFLISFYEKMQSDKGSIPDRFSAQQFSDYHSELNMSSLELGDSALYFCASSPWGSGRYEQYFGPGTRLTVT.

This sequence joins TRBV5-1 and TRBJ2-7, with D tentatively TRBD1 (5 bases). The CDR3 is 14 residues long. Germline assignment: CDR1 SGHRS and CDR2 YFSETQ. The V end lost 0 bases, the J end lost 2 bases, and 9 bases lay between the germline ends. The CDR3, as DNA: TGCGCCAGCAGCTTGGCGCAGGGAACCTACGAGCAGTACTTC. Encoded protein: CASSLAQGTYEQYF.

The chain joins TRBV29-1 to TRBJ2-3; 7 nucleotides line up with TRBD2. In germline, CDR1 is SQVTM, CDR2 ANQGSEA. The CDR3 totals 13 residues. J gave up 3 bases and V 3 bases, and 3 bases lay outside the gene matches. The DNA of the CDR3 is TGCAGCGTTGAGGCTAGCGGAACAGATACGCAGTATTTT. It encodes CSVEASGTDTQYF.

V is TRBV4-1 and J is TRBJ2-7; D could derive from TRBD1 or TRBD2 (5 bases each). CDR1 and CDR2 (germline): MGHRA, YSYEKL. The CDR3 is 14 amino acids. V was cut by 4 bases and J by 3 bases, with 13 bases left in between. As DNA, the CDR3 is TGCGCCAGCAGCCCCCCCGGGACGAGCTACGAGCAGTACTTC. Its translation: CASSPPGTSYEQYF.

The chain has TRBV11-3 and TRBJ2-3; D gene unclear. CDR3 length: 13 residues. The V and J ends lost 1 base and 2 bases respectively, with 4 bases between them. CDR1 SGHNT and CDR2 YENEEA come from the germline V gene. The DNA for the CDR3 is TGTGCCAGCAGCTTAGGGACCACAGATACGCAGTATTTT. Encoded protein: CASSLGTTDTQYF.

The V and J genes are TRBV4-2 and TRBJ2-7; 13 nucleotides agree with TRBD2. Germline values: CDR1 LGHNA, CDR2 YNFKEQ. With V trimmed by 4 bases and J by 4 bases, 10 bases remained unmatched. This CDR3 spans 17 amino acids. The CDR3 region is CASSPRTSGSDWYEQYF. For the CDR3, the DNA is TGTGCCAGCAGCCCAAGGACTAGCGGGAGTGATTGGTACGAGCAGTACTTC.

This chain connects TRBV11-2 to TRBJ2-5; possible D gene TRBD1, 5 bases. Germline V lookup: CDR1 SGHAT, CDR2 FQNNGV. The CDR3 spans 14 residues. V gave up 4 bases and J gave up 0 bases, with 9 bases separating them. As DNA, the CDR3 is TGTGCCAGCAGCTATACAGGACACCAAGAGACCCAGTACTTC. As protein: CASSYTGHQETQYF.

V is TRBV9 and J is TRBJ1-1; D is perhaps TRBD1 (5 bases). Trimming left V 0 bases short and J 4 bases short, with 16 bases between. The CDR3 has 16 amino acids. Per the germline V gene, CDR1 is SGDLS and CDR2 is YYNGEE. CDR3 DNA sequence: TGTGCCAGCAGCGTAGGGTGGCAGGGAATGGTCACTGAAGCTTTCTTT. This translates into CASSVGWQGMVTEAFF.